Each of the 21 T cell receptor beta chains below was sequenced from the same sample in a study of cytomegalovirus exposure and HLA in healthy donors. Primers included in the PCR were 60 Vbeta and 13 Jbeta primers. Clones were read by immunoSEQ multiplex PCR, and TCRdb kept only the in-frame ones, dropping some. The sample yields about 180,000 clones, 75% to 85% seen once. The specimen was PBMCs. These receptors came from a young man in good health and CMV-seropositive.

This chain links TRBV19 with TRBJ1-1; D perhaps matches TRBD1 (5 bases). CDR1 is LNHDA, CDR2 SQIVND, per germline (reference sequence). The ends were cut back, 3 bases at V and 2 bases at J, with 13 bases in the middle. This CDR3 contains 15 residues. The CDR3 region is CASSIAGTLNTEAFF. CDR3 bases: TGTGCCAGTAGTATTGCGGGGACCCTCAACACTGAAGCTTTCTTT. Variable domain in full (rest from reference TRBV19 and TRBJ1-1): DGGITQSPKYLFRKEGQNVTLSCEQNLNHDAMYWYRQDPGQGLRLIYYSQIVNDFQKGDIAEGYSVSREKKESFPLTVTSAQKNPTAFYLCASSIAGTLNTEAFFGQGTRLTVV.

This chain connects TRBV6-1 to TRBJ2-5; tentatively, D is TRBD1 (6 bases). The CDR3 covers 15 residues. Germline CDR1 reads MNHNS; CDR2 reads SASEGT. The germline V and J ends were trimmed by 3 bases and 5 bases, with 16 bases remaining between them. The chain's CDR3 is CASSDLGARAETQYF. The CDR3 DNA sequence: TGTGCCAGCAGTGATCTGGGGGCCAGGGCGGAGACCCAGTACTTC.

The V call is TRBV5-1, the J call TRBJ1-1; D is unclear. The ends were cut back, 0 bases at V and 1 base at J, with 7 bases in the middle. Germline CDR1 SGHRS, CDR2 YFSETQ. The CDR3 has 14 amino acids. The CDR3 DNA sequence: TGCGCCAGCAGCTTGGCCGTGTCGAACACTGAAGCTTTCTTT. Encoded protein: CASSLAVSNTEAFF. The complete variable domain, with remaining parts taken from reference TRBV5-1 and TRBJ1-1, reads KAGVTQTPRYLIKTRGQQVTLSCSPISGHRSVSWYQQTPGQGLQFLFEYFSETQRNKGNFPGRFSGRQFSNSRSEMNVSTLELGDSALYLCASSLAVSNTEAFFGQGTRLTVV.

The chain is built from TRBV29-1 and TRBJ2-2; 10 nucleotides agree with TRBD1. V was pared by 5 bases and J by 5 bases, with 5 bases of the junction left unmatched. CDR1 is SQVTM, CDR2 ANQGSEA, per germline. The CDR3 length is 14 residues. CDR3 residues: CSVIRDRGTGELFF. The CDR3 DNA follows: TGCAGCGTTATCCGGGACAGGGGAACCGGGGAGCTGTTTTTT.

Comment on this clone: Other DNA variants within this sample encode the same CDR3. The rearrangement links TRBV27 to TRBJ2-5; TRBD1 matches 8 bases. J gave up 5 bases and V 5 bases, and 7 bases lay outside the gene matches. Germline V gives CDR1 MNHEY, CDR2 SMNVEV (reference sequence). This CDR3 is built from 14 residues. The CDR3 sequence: CASSPGQGGETQYF. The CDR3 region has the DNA TGTGCCAGCAGTCCCGGACAGGGTGGCGAGACCCAGTACTTC.

Here the CDR3 DNA reads TGTGCCAGCTCACCATATCAATCAGGGACTGAAGCTTTCTTT. It is translated as CASSPYQSGTEAFF. This rearrangement joins TRBV18 to TRBJ1-1, with D maybe TRBD1 (5 bases). CDR3 length equals 14 residues. Germline CDR1 KGHSH, CDR2 LQKENI. Trimming shortened V by 2 bases and J by 5 bases, and 12 bases separated the two germline ends. Together with reference TRBV18 and TRBJ1-1, the CDR3 gives the full variable domain: NAGVMQNPRHLVRRRGQEARLRCSPMKGHSHVYWYRQLPEEGLKFMVYLQKENIIDESGMPKERFSAEFPKEGPSILRIQQVVRGDSAAYFCASSPYQSGTEAFFGQGTRLTVV.

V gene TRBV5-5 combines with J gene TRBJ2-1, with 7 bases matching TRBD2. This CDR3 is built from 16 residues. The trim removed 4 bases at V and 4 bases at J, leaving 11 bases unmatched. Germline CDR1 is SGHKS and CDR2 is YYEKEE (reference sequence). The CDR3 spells CASSPDAGEGYNEQFF. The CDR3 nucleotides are TGTGCCAGCAGCCCAGACGCGGGAGAAGGGTACAATGAGCAGTTCTTC.

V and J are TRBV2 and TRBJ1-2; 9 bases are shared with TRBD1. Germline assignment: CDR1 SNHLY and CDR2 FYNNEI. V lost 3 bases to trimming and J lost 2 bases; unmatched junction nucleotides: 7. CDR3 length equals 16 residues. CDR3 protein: CASSDTNRGRNYGYTF. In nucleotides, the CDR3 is TGTGCCAGCAGTGATACAAACAGGGGGCGGAACTATGGCTACACCTTC.

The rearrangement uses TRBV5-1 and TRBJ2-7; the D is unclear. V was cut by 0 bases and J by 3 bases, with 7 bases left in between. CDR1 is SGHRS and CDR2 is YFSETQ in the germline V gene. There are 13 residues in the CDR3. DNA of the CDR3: TGCGCCAGCAGCTTGGTGAGGAACTACGAGCAGTACTTC. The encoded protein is CASSLVRNYEQYF. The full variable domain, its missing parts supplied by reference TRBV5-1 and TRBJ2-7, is KAGVTQTPRYLIKTRGQQVTLSCSPISGHRSVSWYQQTPGQGLQFLFEYFSETQRNKGNFPGRFSGRQFSNSRSEMNVSTLELGDSALYLCASSLVRNYEQYFGPGTRLTVT.

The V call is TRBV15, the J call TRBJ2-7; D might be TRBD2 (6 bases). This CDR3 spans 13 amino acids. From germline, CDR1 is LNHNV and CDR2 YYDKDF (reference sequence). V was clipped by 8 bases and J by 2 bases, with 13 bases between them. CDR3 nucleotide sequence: TGTGCCACCGGAGCTAGCGTTGCCTACGAGCAGTACTTC. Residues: CATGASVAYEQYF.

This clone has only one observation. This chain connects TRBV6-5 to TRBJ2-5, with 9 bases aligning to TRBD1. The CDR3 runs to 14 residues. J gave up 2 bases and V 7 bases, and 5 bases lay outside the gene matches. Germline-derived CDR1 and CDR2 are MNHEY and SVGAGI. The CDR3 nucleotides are TGTGCCAGCACACGGGACAGGGCACAAGAGACCCAGTACTTC. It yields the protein CASTRDRAQETQYF.

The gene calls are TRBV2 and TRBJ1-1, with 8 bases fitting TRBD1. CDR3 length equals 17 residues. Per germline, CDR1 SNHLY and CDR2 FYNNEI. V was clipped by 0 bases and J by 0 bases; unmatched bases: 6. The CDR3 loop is CASSEARPGGMNTEAFF. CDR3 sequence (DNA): TGTGCCAGCAGTGAAGCGAGGCCAGGGGGCATGAACACTGAAGCTTTCTTT.

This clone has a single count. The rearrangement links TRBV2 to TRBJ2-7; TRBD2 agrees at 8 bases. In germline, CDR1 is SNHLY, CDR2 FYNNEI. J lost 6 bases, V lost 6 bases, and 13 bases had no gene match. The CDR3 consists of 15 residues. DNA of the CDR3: TGTGCCAGCAGACTTACCGGGACTAGGTTAGGCGAGCAGTACTTC. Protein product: CASRLTGTRLGEQYF.

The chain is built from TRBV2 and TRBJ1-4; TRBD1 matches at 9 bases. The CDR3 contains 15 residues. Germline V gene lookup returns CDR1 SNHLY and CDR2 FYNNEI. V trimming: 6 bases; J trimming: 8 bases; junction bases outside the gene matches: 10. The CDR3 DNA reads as TGTGCCAGCAGGGAACAAACAGGACAGGGGGAAAAACTGTTTTTT. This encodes CASREQTGQGEKLFF. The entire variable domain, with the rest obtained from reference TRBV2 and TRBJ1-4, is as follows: EPEVTQTPSHQVTQMGQEVILRCVPISNHLYFYWYRQILGQKVEFLVSFYNNEISEKSEIFDDQFSVERPDGSNFTLKIRSTKLEDSAMYFCASREQTGQGEKLFFGSGTQLSVL.

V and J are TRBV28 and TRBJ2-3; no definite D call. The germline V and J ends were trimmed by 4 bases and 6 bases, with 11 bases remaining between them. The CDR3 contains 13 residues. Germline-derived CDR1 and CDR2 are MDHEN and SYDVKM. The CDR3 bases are TGTGCCAGCAGTTCGCCGGGTGGTGATACGCAGTATTTT. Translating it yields CASSSPGGDTQYF.

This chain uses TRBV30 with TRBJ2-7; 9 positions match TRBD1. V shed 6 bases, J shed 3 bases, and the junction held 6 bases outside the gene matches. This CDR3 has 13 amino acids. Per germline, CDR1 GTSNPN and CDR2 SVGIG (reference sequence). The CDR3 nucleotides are TGTGCCTGTATCCGGGACAGGGACTACGAGCAGTACTTC. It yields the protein CACIRDRDYEQYF.

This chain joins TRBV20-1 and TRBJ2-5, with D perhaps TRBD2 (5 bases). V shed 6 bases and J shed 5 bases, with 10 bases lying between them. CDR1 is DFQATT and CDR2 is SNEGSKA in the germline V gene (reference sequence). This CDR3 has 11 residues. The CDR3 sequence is CSAGPGETQYF. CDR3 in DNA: TGCAGTGCAGGTCCGGGGGAGACCCAGTACTTC.

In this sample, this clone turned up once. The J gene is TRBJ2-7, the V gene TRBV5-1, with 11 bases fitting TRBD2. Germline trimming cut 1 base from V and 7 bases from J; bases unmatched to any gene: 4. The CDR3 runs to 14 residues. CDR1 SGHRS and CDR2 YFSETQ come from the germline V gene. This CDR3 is CASSLTSGSREQYF. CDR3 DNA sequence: TGCGCCAGCAGCTTGACTAGCGGGAGCCGAGAGCAGTACTTC.

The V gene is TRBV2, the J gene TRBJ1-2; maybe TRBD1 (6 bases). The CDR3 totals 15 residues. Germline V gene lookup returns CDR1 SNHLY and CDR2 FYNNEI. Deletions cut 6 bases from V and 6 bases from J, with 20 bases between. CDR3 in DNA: TGTGCCAGCAGCGTAACCCCGACAGGAACGAATGGCTACACCTTC. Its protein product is CASSVTPTGTNGYTF.

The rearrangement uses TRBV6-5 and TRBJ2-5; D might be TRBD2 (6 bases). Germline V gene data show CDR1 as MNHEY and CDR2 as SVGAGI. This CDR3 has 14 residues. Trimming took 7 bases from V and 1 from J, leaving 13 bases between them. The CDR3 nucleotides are TGTGCCAGCACCCCCGGGAGCTCCCAAGAGACCCAGTACTTC. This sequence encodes CASTPGSSQETQYF.

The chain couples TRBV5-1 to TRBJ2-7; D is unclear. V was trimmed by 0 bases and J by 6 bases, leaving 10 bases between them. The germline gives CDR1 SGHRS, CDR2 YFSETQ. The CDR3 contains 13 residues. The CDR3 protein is CASSLDPSSEQYF. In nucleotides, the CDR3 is TGCGCCAGCAGCTTGGACCCTAGTTCCGAGCAGTACTTC.